Presented here are 16 T cell receptor beta chains from one specimen sequenced in a study of Ad26.COV2.S vaccination and SARS-CoV-2 variants. Generated by immunoSEQ multiplex PCR, the TCRdb table keeps only in-frame clones and is missing some. The data hold some 190,000 clones, with roughly 87% observed a single time. The specimen comprised peripheral blood, sampled after recovery from COVID-19. The receptor set was obtained from a human donor who had recovered from COVID-19.

The chain couples TRBV7-8 to TRBJ1-2; D is unclear. Trimming stripped 5 bases from V and 0 bases from J, with 10 bases between. From germline, CDR1 is SGHVS and CDR2 FQNEAQ. The CDR3 extends over 14 amino acids. The CDR3 DNA is TGTGCCAGCAGCCCAGAGGCAGCTAACTATGGCTACACCTTC. This translates into CASSPEAANYGYTF.

Only a few counts were recorded for this clone. The V call is TRBV5-1, the J call TRBJ2-1; tentatively, D is TRBD2 (5 bases). The ends were cut back, 2 bases at V and 4 bases at J, with 13 bases in the middle. Germline-derived CDR1 and CDR2 are SGHRS and YFSETQ. CDR3 size: 15 residues. CDR3 coding DNA: TGCGCCAGCAGCTTCCTAGGACTGGTTTACAATGAGCAGTTCTTC. Its protein is CASSFLGLVYNEQFF. Supplemented by reference TRBV5-1 and TRBJ2-1, the full variable domain reads KAGVTQTPRYLIKTRGQQVTLSCSPISGHRSVSWYQQTPGQGLQFLFEYFSETQRNKGNFPGRFSGRQFSNSRSEMNVSTLELGDSALYLCASSFLGLVYNEQFFGPGTRLTVL.

The V gene is TRBV11-2, the J gene TRBJ2-1; 8 bases match TRBD1. Germline CDR1 and CDR2: SGHAT and FQNNGV. With 5 bases clipped from V and 7 bases from J, the junction kept 7 bases outside the gene matches. The CDR3 has 14 amino acids. The CDR3 spells CASSKDRVGNEQFF. CDR3 bases: TGTGCCAGCAGCAAGGACAGGGTAGGGAATGAGCAGTTCTTC.

This clone has just a few counts. This rearrangement joins TRBV4-2 to TRBJ1-6, with D possibly matching TRBD1 (5 bases). The CDR3 has 16 residues. Germline loops: CDR1 LGHNA, CDR2 YNFKEQ. Trimming stripped 0 bases from V and 7 bases from J, with 13 bases between. The CDR3 sequence: CASSQDVGQGNSPLHF. For the CDR3, the DNA is TGTGCCAGCAGCCAAGACGTGGGGCAGGGAAATTCACCCCTCCACTTT.

V usage is TRBV29-1 and J usage is TRBJ1-3; TRBD1 is a possible D gene (6 bases). V lost 7 bases, J lost 0 bases, and 13 bases lay in between. CDR3 length: 14 amino acids. Germline CDR1 SQVTM, CDR2 ANQGSEA. CDR3 DNA sequence: TGCAGCGCCTCCGACAGGCCCTCTGGAAACACCATATATTTT. Translating gives CSASDRPSGNTIYF.

The CDR3 coding sequence is TGTGCCAGCCGCCCCGGACAGGGAGGGATTCCAAATGAAAAACTGTTTTTT. Amino acid sequence: CASRPGQGGIPNEKLFF. The chain joins TRBV21-1 to TRBJ1-4; the D call in the table, TRBD1, was not verified against the DNA. TRBV21-1 is a recognized pseudogene. The CDR3 loop spans 17 amino acids.

The CDR3 nucleotides read TGTGCCAGCAGCACAGACGGGGCGGCTGAGCAGTTCTTC. It encodes CASSTDGAAEQFF. This sequence joins TRBV5-6 and TRBJ2-1; either TRBD1 or TRBD2 may supply D (5 bases each). Per germline, CDR1 SGHDT and CDR2 YYEEEE. CDR3 length: 13 residues. V lost 4 bases and J 9 bases, leaving 14 bases between the germline ends. The whole variable domain, remainder taken from reference TRBV5-6 and TRBJ2-1, is DAGVTQSPTHLIKTRGQQVTLRCSPKSGHDTVSWYQQALGQGPQFIFQYYEEEERQRGNFPDRFSGHQFPNYSSELNVNALLLGDSALYLCASSTDGAAEQFFGPGTRLTVL.

This chain joins TRBV18 and TRBJ2-7; 7 bases agree with TRBD1. The V and J ends lost 4 bases and 1 base, in that order; junction bases with no gene match: 4. Per the germline V gene, CDR1 is KGHSH and CDR2 is LQKENI. There are 14 residues in the CDR3. CDR3 loop: CASSHRQGSYEQYF. The DNA of the CDR3 is TGTGCCAGCTCACACAGACAGGGTTCCTACGAGCAGTACTTC.

This clone has only one observation. This chain joins TRBV27 and TRBJ1-5; D unclear. Trimming removed 5 bases at V and 2 bases at J, with 16 bases between. Looked up from germline, CDR1 is MNHEY and CDR2 is SMNVEV (reference sequence). The length of the CDR3 is 16 residues. The CDR3, as DNA: TGTGCCAGCAGTCCACTCAGGTCCGAGGGCAATCAGCCCCAGCATTTT. This gives the protein CASSPLRSEGNQPQHF.

The genes are TRBV10-2 and TRBJ2-1; TRBD2 agrees at 7 bases. J was trimmed by 2 bases and V by 0 bases; bases with no gene match: 16. Per the germline V gene, CDR1 is WSHSY and CDR2 is SAAADI. CDR3 length: 20 residues. The CDR3 sequence is CASSESLRLASPPTYNEQFF. DNA of the CDR3: TGCGCCAGCAGTGAGTCCTTGAGACTAGCTAGTCCCCCGACCTACAATGAGCAGTTCTTC.

This chain uses TRBV18 with TRBJ2-5; 8 bases line up with TRBD1. From germline, CDR1 is KGHSH and CDR2 LQKENI. CDR3 length equals 16 residues. V lost 1 base, J lost 5 bases, and 9 bases stayed unmatched. CDR3 nucleotide sequence: TGTGCCAGCTCACCACGACAGGGGCCTAGCGTGGAGACCCAGTACTTC. As protein: CASSPRQGPSVETQYF.

J is TRBJ2-3 and V is TRBV5-6; 8 bases are shared with TRBD2. CDR3 length: 15 amino acids. Germline CDR1 and CDR2: SGHDT and YYEEEE. Germline trimming cut 3 bases from V and 3 bases from J; bases unmatched to any gene: 6. DNA of the CDR3: TGTGCCAGCAGCTCTCGACTAGCGAGGACAGATACGCAGTATTTT. Encoded protein: CASSSRLARTDTQYF.

The V and J genes are TRBV15 and TRBJ1-1; 7 bases fit TRBD1. The CDR3 extends over 13 amino acids. From germline, CDR1 is LNHNV and CDR2 YYDKDF (reference sequence). V was pared by 8 bases and J by 1 base, with 4 bases of the junction left unmatched. The CDR3 sequence: CATRTGKNTEAFF. CDR3 in DNA: TGTGCCACCCGGACAGGAAAGAACACTGAAGCTTTCTTT.

In its sample, this clone was seen once. This chain joins TRBV10-3 and TRBJ2-1; D not resolved. Germline CDR1 reads ENHRY; CDR2 reads SYGVKD. The V end lost 9 bases, the J end lost 5 bases, and 8 bases lay between the germline ends. The CDR3 extends over 11 amino acids. CDR3 nucleotide sequence: TGTGCCATTCAAAAGGACAATGAGCAGTTCTTC. Amino acids: CAIQKDNEQFF.

This clone was counted once. V and J are TRBV6-5 and TRBJ2-3; D gene unclear. This CDR3 is 13 amino acids long. From germline, CDR1 is MNHEY and CDR2 SVGAGI. V was shortened by 2 bases and J by 7 bases, with 10 bases between the two germline ends. For the CDR3, the DNA is TGTGCCAGCAGTTACGGCTCCCAGAATACGCAGTATTTT. It codes for CASSYGSQNTQYF.

The chain couples TRBV19 to TRBJ2-7, with no clear D. Trimming removed 3 bases from V and 3 bases from J, with 27 bases in between. CDR1 LNHDA and CDR2 SQIVND come from the germline V gene (reference sequence). The length of the CDR3 is 19 residues. CDR3: CASSIDEGSPKPLFYEQYF. CDR3 nucleotide sequence: TGTGCCAGTAGTATTGATGAAGGCTCTCCCAAGCCACTCTTCTACGAGCAGTACTTC.